This T cell receptor (beta chain) was identified during a study of T-cell memory formation after mild COVID-19. Overall study: The TCR clusters were mostly specific to one donor.

Findings and limits, study-wide: Second-wave clones peaking on day 37 lacked confirmed SARS-CoV-2 specificity. There were some responding clones in pre-infection memory, which suggested that cross-reactive memory had joined.

TCRdb reanalysed the 5' RACE reads using MiXCR and keeps one entry per CDR3 protein. This table has hundreds of thousands of distinct CDR3 sequences, 20% to 25% appearing once. Turning to this clonotype: Antigen specificity is unknown.

The CDR3 sequence is 13 residues long. Germline V CDR1 and CDR2: MGHRA, YSYEKL. The V end was cut by 4 bases, the J end by 4 bases, with 11 bases between. The TCR originated in an adult woman who had mild COVID-19 (a few samples of this study predate the infection). Cell type and time point are not known. The chain uses TRBV4-1 and TRBJ2-7; maybe TRBD2 (6 bases). Sequenced input: PBMCs or a T cell subset sorted from them (not recorded which). The CDR3 protein is CASSPGGWYEQYF. The CDR3 DNA sequence: TGCGCCAGCAGCCCTGGGGGGTGGTACGAGCAGTACTTC.